In this sample, the clone carrying this T cell receptor (beta chain) turned up a few times. Its target is not known. These data originate in a study of T-cell memory formation after mild COVID-19. Overall study: Most TCR clusters belonged to a single donor.

V lost 4 bases to trimming and J lost 1 base, with 12 bases between them. Germline V lookup: CDR1 DFQATT, CDR2 SNEGSKA (reference sequence). The CDR3 is 14 residues long. TCRdb re-analysed the 5' RACE reads in MiXCR, keeping a single row per CDR3 protein. The sample includes 350,000 to 500,000 distinct CDR3 sequences, around 17% of them seen just once. The study's findings and limits: Cross-reactive memory appears to have joined, as suggested by some responding clones showing up in pre-infection memory. Mostly located in CM and EM were contracting CD4+ clones, with contracting CD8+ clones located in EMRA.

The chain combines TRBV20-1 with TRBJ2-3; either TRBD1 or TRBD2 may supply D (5 bases each). The sample was PBMCs or a T cell subset sorted from them (not recorded which). The sequence derives from a young man who had mild COVID-19 (a few samples of this study predate the infection). Cell type and time point are not known. This chain's CDR3 is CSATSGRGTDTQYF. The CDR3 bases are TGCAGTGCTACTTCGGGACGCGGCACAGATACGCAGTATTTT.